The 23 T cell receptor beta chains given below trace back to one sample, sequenced in a study of siplizumab effects on memory and regulatory T cells. Assay used: immunoSEQ multiplex PCR; TCRdb lists only in-frame clones, some missing. Of about 69,000 clones listed, over 70% are singletons. Sequenced sample: Tregs sorted from blood. The receptors come from a human donor in good health.

For this clone: The sample contains more than one DNA sequence encoding this CDR3. This sequence joins TRBV20-1 and TRBJ2-5; D remains unclear. Trimming cost V 0 bases and J 4 bases, with 0 bases left between them. The CDR3 runs to 10 residues. Germline lookup yields CDR1 DFQATT and CDR2 SNEGSKA (reference sequence). In DNA form, the CDR3 reads TGCAGTGCTAGAGAAGAGACCCAGTACTTC. Its translation: CSAREETQYF.

The V call is TRBV5-4, the J call TRBJ2-5; D is undetermined. The CDR3 has 13 amino acids. Trimming took off 0 bases at V and 3 bases at J, with 6 bases between the two ends. CDR1 is SGHNT, CDR2 YYREEE, per germline (reference sequence). The CDR3 sequence: CASSLGLKETQYF. The CDR3 nucleotides read TGTGCCAGCAGCTTGGGACTGAAAGAGACCCAGTACTTC.

The chain carries TRBV6-5 and TRBJ2-7; possible D gene TRBD1, 7 bases. The V end lost 4 bases, the J end lost 5 bases, and 15 bases lay between the germline ends. This CDR3 comprises 14 residues. CDR1 and CDR2 from the germline V gene are MNHEY and SVGAGI. The CDR3 DNA sequence: TGTGCCAGCAGTTGGACAGGTGGGGGGAACGAGCAGTACTTC. As protein: CASSWTGGGNEQYF.

Only a few counts were recorded for this clone. The chain recombines TRBV5-5 with TRBJ1-2, with a weak D call TRBD1 (5 bases). Trimming removed 4 bases at V and 4 bases at J, with 17 bases between. This CDR3 spans 15 amino acids. CDR1 and CDR2 (germline): SGHKS, YYEKEE (reference sequence). CDR3: CASSPGDAGVYGYTF. CDR3 DNA sequence: TGTGCCAGCAGCCCCGGGGACGCTGGGGTCTATGGCTACACCTTC.

The V and J genes are TRBV5-6 and TRBJ1-1, with D unclear. The CDR3 contains 15 residues. Trimming stripped 4 bases from V and 6 bases from J, with 19 bases between. The V gene's germline CDR1 is SGHDT and CDR2 YYEEEE. The CDR3 loop reads CASSPIGVAAAEAFF. The CDR3 DNA sequence: TGTGCCAGCAGCCCAATCGGGGTGGCGGCGGCTGAAGCTTTCTTT.

The V and J genes are TRBV7-3 and TRBJ2-6, with 7 bases matching TRBD1. This CDR3 is 18 amino acids long. Germline trimming cut 5 bases from V and 0 bases from J; bases unmatched to any gene: 10. Per germline, CDR1 SGHTA and CDR2 FQGTGA. Here the CDR3 reads CASSPIWDSASGANVLTF. The DNA for the CDR3 is TGTGCCAGCAGCCCCATTTGGGACAGCGCCTCTGGGGCCAACGTCCTGACTTTC.

The rearrangement uses TRBV5-1 and TRBJ1-4; D unresolved. The CDR3 covers 15 residues. Looked up from germline, CDR1 is SGHRS and CDR2 is YFSETQ. Trimming shortened V by 0 bases and J by 3 bases, and 9 bases separated the two germline ends. CDR3 sequence: CASSLAPRSNEKLFF. The CDR3 DNA reads TGCGCCAGCAGCTTGGCCCCACGGTCTAATGAAAAACTGTTTTTT.

The chain recombines TRBV4-2 with TRBJ2-2; D gene uncertain. Looked up from germline, CDR1 is LGHNA and CDR2 is YNFKEQ. V was pared by 7 bases and J by 5 bases, with 5 bases between. The CDR3 runs to 11 residues. CDR3 residues: CASTQTGELFF. CDR3 nucleotide sequence: TGTGCCAGCACTCAAACCGGGGAGCTGTTTTTT.

J is TRBJ1-5 and V is TRBV5-1, with a tentative D call TRBD1 (6 bases). The germline CDR1 and CDR2 sequences are SGHRS and YFSETQ. The CDR3 loop spans 15 amino acids. The V end lost 0 bases, the J end lost 3 bases, and 10 bases lay between the germline ends. DNA for the CDR3: TGCGCCAGCAGCTTGGACGCAGGGGCCAATCAGCCCCAGCATTTT. It yields the protein CASSLDAGANQPQHF.

The rearrangement joins TRBV11-3 to TRBJ2-3, with 8 bases matching TRBD2. CDR3 length: 13 amino acids. Germline V gives CDR1 SGHNT, CDR2 YENEEA. V gave up 7 bases and J gave up 2 bases; unmatched junction bases: 2. Written as DNA, the CDR3 is TGTGCCAGCACACTAGCGGTCACAGATACGCAGTATTTT. Its protein product is CASTLAVTDTQYF.

The CDR3 protein is CASSPQGEKYEQYF. Here the CDR3 DNA reads TGTGCCAGCAGCCCCCAGGGAGAGAAATACGAGCAGTACTTC. V and J are TRBV7-2 and TRBJ2-7; D may be TRBD1 or TRBD2 (5 bases each). Trimming stripped 5 bases from V and 4 bases from J, with 15 bases between. Germline assignment: CDR1 SGHTA and CDR2 FQGNSA. CDR3 length: 14 residues.

The chain couples TRBV28 to TRBJ2-7; 11 bases align to TRBD1. Per germline, CDR1 MDHEN and CDR2 SYDVKM. With 1 base clipped from V and 4 bases from J, the junction kept 3 bases outside the gene matches. There are 15 residues in the CDR3. CDR3 bases: TGTGCCAGCAGTTTATCCGGGACAGGGGGGTACGAGCAGTACTTC. This codes for CASSLSGTGGYEQYF. Filled out from reference TRBV28 and TRBJ2-7, the complete variable domain reads DVKVTQSSRYLVKRTGEKVFLECVQDMDHENMFWYRQDPGLGLRLIYFSYDVKMKEKGDIPEGYSVSREKKERFSLILESASTNQTSMYLCASSLSGTGGYEQYFGPGTRLTVT.

The rearrangement joins TRBV5-4 to TRBJ2-3; D unresolved. The V end lost 1 base, the J end lost 2 bases, and 8 bases lay between the germline ends. Per the germline V gene, CDR1 is SGHNT and CDR2 is YYREEE (reference sequence). This CDR3 contains 14 residues. CDR3 region: CASSLYQNTDTQYF. CDR3 coding DNA: TGTGCCAGCAGCTTGTACCAGAACACAGATACGCAGTATTTT.

This sequence joins TRBV9 and TRBJ2-7; D gene ambiguous. V gave up 3 bases and J gave up 0 bases, with 7 bases separating them. The CDR3 loop spans 13 amino acids. Looked up from germline, CDR1 is SGDLS and CDR2 is YYNGEE. CDR3: CASSERPSYEQYF. CDR3 nucleotide sequence: TGTGCCAGCAGCGAGCGTCCCTCCTACGAGCAGTACTTC.

This CDR3 is CASSSGTGARELFF. The CDR3 nucleotides are TGTGCCAGCAGCTCCGGGACTGGGGCCCGGGAGCTGTTTTTT. The chain has TRBV7-9 and TRBJ2-2, with a weak D call TRBD2 (6 bases). Trimming left V 4 bases short and J 9 bases short, with 15 bases between. Germline-derived CDR1 and CDR2 are SEHNR and FQNEAQ (reference sequence). There are 14 residues in the CDR3.

This sequence joins TRBV20-1 and TRBJ2-3; D is unclear. CDR1 is DFQATT, CDR2 SNEGSKA, per germline (reference sequence). The CDR3 runs 11 residues. V shed 4 bases and J shed 2 bases, with 4 bases lying between them. The CDR3: CSATITDTQYF. The DNA for the CDR3 is TGCAGTGCTACTATCACAGATACGCAGTATTTT.

The chain carries TRBV10-3 and TRBJ2-3, with D hard to call. The V and J ends lost 0 bases and 0 bases respectively, with 4 bases between them. Germline V gene sequence: CDR1 ENHRY, CDR2 SYGVKD. There are 14 residues in the CDR3. DNA of the CDR3: TGTGCCATCAGTGAGTCACGGAGCACAGATACGCAGTATTTT. This encodes CAISESRSTDTQYF.

The V and J genes are TRBV2 and TRBJ1-2; TRBD1 might be the D (5 bases). Germline V gene lookup returns CDR1 SNHLY and CDR2 FYNNEI. Deletions cut 3 bases from V and 4 bases from J, with 9 bases between. The CDR3 totals 13 residues. CDR3 in DNA: TGTGCCAGCAGTGACCGGGGCGCCTATGGCTACACCTTC. This codes for CASSDRGAYGYTF.

CDR3 sequence reads: CASSVASSVNTGELFF. CDR3 DNA: TGTGCCAGCAGCGTAGCGTCTAGCGTAAACACCGGGGAGCTGTTTTTT. The rearrangement joins TRBV9 to TRBJ2-2; D is possibly TRBD2 (6 bases). Germline CDR1 SGDLS, CDR2 YYNGEE. Trimming left V 0 bases short and J 2 bases short, with 11 bases between. The CDR3 is 16 residues long.

The chain links TRBV12-5 to TRBJ1-1; the D gene is possibly TRBD1 (5 bases). V was pared by 4 bases and J by 0 bases, with 15 bases between. This CDR3 contains 16 residues. Germline-derived CDR1 and CDR2 are LGHNT and FRNRAP. CDR3 loop: CASGSPGRRMNTEAFF. In DNA form, the CDR3 reads TGTGCTAGTGGTTCTCCGGGACGGAGGATGAACACTGAAGCTTTCTTT.

V gene TRBV9 combines with J gene TRBJ2-1; 8 bases line up with TRBD2. The CDR3 runs 15 residues. Trimming cost V 0 bases and J 9 bases; bases outside gene matches: 8. In germline, CDR1 is SGDLS, CDR2 YYNGEE. The CDR3 here is CASSVAPAGAVEQFF. The CDR3 bases are TGTGCCAGCAGCGTAGCCCCAGCGGGAGCCGTTGAGCAGTTCTTC. The whole variable domain, filled in from reference TRBV9 and TRBJ2-1, reads DSGVTQTPKHLITATGQRVTLRCSPRSGDLSVYWYQQSLDQGLQFLIQYYNGEERAKGNILERFSAQQFPDLHSELNLSSLELGDSALYFCASSVAPAGAVEQFFGPGTRLTVL.

The V and J genes are TRBV4-1 and TRBJ2-5; D is possibly TRBD1 (5 bases). The CDR3 length is 17 residues. With 5 bases removed from V and 2 bases from J, the gap between germline ends came to 21 bases. CDR1 and CDR2 (germline): MGHRA, YSYEKL. This chain's CDR3 is CASSKSPQADSQETQYF. The CDR3 nucleotides read TGCGCCAGCAGCAAATCACCACAGGCAGATTCACAAGAGACCCAGTACTTC.

This chain joins TRBV19 and TRBJ2-3; D may be TRBD1 (6 bases). Germline V lookup: CDR1 LNHDA, CDR2 SQIVND (reference sequence). V was shortened by 5 bases and J by 6 bases, with 9 bases between the two germline ends. The CDR3 is 12 amino acids. The CDR3 sequence is CASSGGPDTQYF. CDR3 nucleotide sequence: TGTGCCAGTAGTGGGGGCCCGGATACGCAGTATTTT.